Below are 27 T cell receptor beta chains sequenced from a single sample in a study of blood T cell repertoires in COVID-19. Clones were sequenced by immunoSEQ multiplex PCR, and TCRdb holds only the in-frame ones, with some missing. This sample has 300,000 to 450,000 clones; roughly 86% occur once, and the top ten carry approximately 2.9%. Material for sequencing was peripheral blood. The receptors derive from a human donor in a cohort sampled during active COVID-19.

DNA for the CDR3: TGTGCCAGCAGTTCCGGACTAGCGGGAGCGGATACGCAGTATTTT. Translation: CASSSGLAGADTQYF. The chain combines TRBV7-3 with TRBJ2-3; 13 nucleotides align to TRBD2. This CDR3 is built from 15 residues. The ends lost 6 bases at V and 6 bases at J; junction bases unmatched: 6. Germline CDR1 is SGHTA and CDR2 is FQGTGA.

This clone showed up just once. This sequence joins TRBV9 and TRBJ1-6; TRBD1 aligns across 7 bases. The CDR3 loop spans 15 amino acids. Germline assignment: CDR1 SGDLS and CDR2 YYNGEE. V lost 2 bases, J lost 6 bases, and 5 bases stayed unmatched. Here the CDR3 reads CASSVAWDSNSPLHF. The CDR3 DNA follows: TGTGCCAGCAGCGTCGCATGGGACAGTAATTCACCCCTCCACTTT.

This chain connects TRBV5-1 to TRBJ1-3; 8 positions match TRBD1. V shed 4 bases, J shed 0 bases, and the junction held 6 bases outside the gene matches. The CDR3 spans 16 residues. Germline loops: CDR1 SGHRS, CDR2 YFSETQ. The CDR3 loop reads CASSRQGLDSGNTIYF. CDR3 coding DNA: TGCGCCAGCAGCAGACAGGGGTTAGACTCTGGAAACACCATATATTTT.

The chain combines TRBV7-9 with TRBJ2-1, with 7 bases identical to TRBD2. The ends lost 9 bases at V and 2 bases at J; junction bases unmatched: 7. Germline CDR1 is SEHNR and CDR2 is FQNEAQ (reference sequence). The CDR3 length is 14 residues. Here the CDR3 reads CASESSGAYNEQFF. As DNA, the CDR3 is TGTGCCAGTGAATCTAGCGGTGCCTACAATGAGCAGTTCTTC.

V usage is TRBV5-1 and J usage is TRBJ2-1; 8 nucleotides align to TRBD2. Germline loops: CDR1 SGHRS, CDR2 YFSETQ. The trim removed 0 bases at V and 4 bases at J, leaving 3 bases unmatched. This CDR3 region has 15 residues. CDR3 bases: TGCGCCAGCAGCTTGGAGGCTAGCGGGTACAATGAGCAGTTCTTC. It is translated as CASSLEASGYNEQFF.

The chain uses TRBV5-1 and TRBJ2-2, with a possible D match to TRBD1 (6 bases). The CDR3 loop spans 14 amino acids. Trimming removed 4 bases at V and 1 base at J, with 8 bases between. In germline, CDR1 is SGHRS, CDR2 YFSETQ. CDR3 DNA sequence: TGCGCCAGCAGCCGGACAGAGAACACCGGGGAGCTGTTTTTT. Translation gives CASSRTENTGELFF.

The genes are TRBV5-1 and TRBJ2-5; no firm D call. The V gene's germline CDR1 is SGHRS and CDR2 YFSETQ. The CDR3 extends over 14 amino acids. V was cut by 4 bases and J by 2 bases, with 12 bases left in between. CDR3 region: CASSQPGSQETQYF. As DNA, the CDR3 is TGCGCCAGCAGCCAGCCGGGTAGTCAAGAGACCCAGTACTTC.

The J gene is TRBJ2-7, the V gene TRBV9; 11 nucleotides line up with TRBD2. The CDR3 has 15 residues. The J segment lost 6 bases and the V segment lost 3 bases, leaving 8 bases of the junction unmatched. CDR1 SGDLS and CDR2 YYNGEE come from the germline V gene. The CDR3 DNA reads as TGTGCCAGCAGCGCCCTGGGGCTAGCGGGGGGCGAGCAGTACTTC. The encoded protein is CASSALGLAGGEQYF.

V usage is TRBV5-5 and J usage is TRBJ2-5; 10 nucleotides agree with TRBD1. V shed 0 bases, J shed 4 bases, and the junction held 12 bases outside the gene matches. Germline-derived CDR1 and CDR2 are SGHKS and YYEKEE (reference sequence). This CDR3 contains 18 residues. The CDR3 DNA reads TGTGCCAGCAGCTTGGCCGTGACAGGGGGCTTGAGTGGAGAGACCCAGTACTTC. It translates to CASSLAVTGGLSGETQYF.

This sequence joins TRBV7-3 and TRBJ2-1; 11 bases match TRBD2. The CDR3 runs to 15 residues. The V gene end was trimmed by 5 bases and the J gene end by 5 bases; junction bases not matched to a gene: 5. CDR1 is SGHTA and CDR2 is FQGTGA in the germline V gene. The CDR3 nucleotides read TGTGCCAGCAGCCGGGGACTAGCGGCACACAATGAGCAGTTCTTC. Amino acid sequence: CASSRGLAAHNEQFF.

This clone appeared a single time. This chain connects TRBV30 to TRBJ2-1, with D possibly matching TRBD1 (6 bases). Trimming stripped 2 bases from V and 3 bases from J, with 11 bases between. The V gene's germline CDR1 is GTSNPN and CDR2 SVGIG (reference sequence). The CDR3 totals 14 residues. CDR3 amino acids: CAWSRDRSYNEQFF. CDR3 nucleotides: TGTGCCTGGAGTCGAGACAGGAGCTACAATGAGCAGTTCTTC.

The gene calls are TRBV3-1 (or the pseudogene TRBV3-2) and TRBJ2-7, with 10 bases aligning to TRBD1. CDR1 and CDR2 from the germline V gene are LGHDT and YNNKEL (reference sequence). V shed 0 bases, J shed 6 bases, and the junction held 8 bases outside the gene matches. The CDR3 has 16 amino acids. Written as DNA, the CDR3 is TGTGCCAGCAGCCAAGATCTGAGACAGGGGGCTTCCGAGCAGTACTTC. Translated, it gives CASSQDLRQGASEQYF.

The chain uses TRBV5-4 and TRBJ2-7; D is possibly TRBD1 (5 bases). The CDR3 loop spans 15 amino acids. Trimming took 0 bases from V and 7 from J, leaving 17 bases between them. From germline, CDR1 is SGHNT and CDR2 YYREEE (reference sequence). This CDR3 is CASSLEDRGGREQYF. The DNA for the CDR3 is TGTGCCAGCAGCTTGGAAGACAGAGGCGGTAGAGAGCAGTACTTC. Drawing the rest from reference TRBV5-4 and TRBJ2-7, the complete variable domain is ETGVTQSPTHLIKTRGQQVTLRCSSQSGHNTVSWYQQALGQGPQFIFQYYREEENGRGNFPPRFSGLQFPNYSSELNVNALELDDSALYLCASSLEDRGGREQYFGPGTRLTVT.

The chain joins TRBV7-8 to TRBJ2-1, with D tentatively TRBD2 (7 bases). CDR3 size: 15 residues. V dropped 4 bases and J dropped 7 bases, with 17 bases sitting between them. The germline V gene encodes CDR1 SGHVS and CDR2 FQNEAQ. CDR3: CASSWPGGLGNEQFF. The DNA for the CDR3 is TGTGCCAGCAGCTGGCCGGGGGGCCTGGGAAATGAGCAGTTCTTC.

The chain couples TRBV7-9 to TRBJ1-3, with TRBD1 matching over 9 bases. Germline trimming cut 5 bases from V and 3 bases from J; bases unmatched to any gene: 11. The CDR3 sequence is 17 residues long. From germline, CDR1 is SEHNR and CDR2 FQNEAQ (reference sequence). The CDR3 region is CASSPLRDREGGNTIYF. CDR3 sequence (DNA): TGTGCCAGCAGCCCCCTCCGGGACAGGGAAGGTGGAAACACCATATATTTT.

The chain links TRBV7-6 to TRBJ2-1; TRBD2 matches at 8 bases. Germline V gene data show CDR1 as SGHVS and CDR2 as FNYEAQ. The CDR3 spans 16 residues. The V and J ends lost 6 bases and 4 bases, in that order; junction bases with no gene match: 11. CDR3 in amino acids: CASRPKAGATYNEQFF. The CDR3 DNA is TGTGCCAGCAGGCCTAAAGCGGGGGCCACGTACAATGAGCAGTTCTTC.

This clone was detected only once. V is TRBV4-1 and J is TRBJ2-3; possible D gene TRBD2, 6 bases. Germline loops: CDR1 MGHRA, CDR2 YSYEKL. Trimming took 1 base from V and 6 from J, leaving 14 bases between them. The CDR3 is 15 residues long. CDR3 bases: TGCGCCAGCAGCCAAGTAAGTGCGGAGGGGGATACGCAGTATTTT. Amino acids: CASSQVSAEGDTQYF.

The V gene is TRBV30, the J gene TRBJ2-5, with D perhaps matching TRBD2 (6 bases). The CDR3 covers 12 residues. V was pared by 4 bases and J by 1 base, with 7 bases between. CDR1 is GTSNPN and CDR2 is SVGIG in the germline V gene (reference sequence). CDR3 residues: CAWKAGQETQYF. CDR3 bases: TGTGCCTGGAAAGCGGGCCAAGAGACCCAGTACTTC.

This sequence joins TRBV11-1 and TRBJ2-3, with TRBD1 matching 8 bases. V gave up 4 bases and J gave up 3 bases; unmatched junction bases: 6. CDR3 length equals 15 residues. Germline CDR1 reads SGHAT; CDR2 reads FQDESV (reference sequence). As DNA, the CDR3 is TGTGCCAGCAGCTACGAGGGACAGGAAACAGATACGCAGTATTTT. It is translated as CASSYEGQETDTQYF.

This sequence joins TRBV9 and TRBJ1-1, with 9 bases lining up with TRBD1. The germline CDR1 and CDR2 sequences are SGDLS and YYNGEE. The V segment lost 0 bases and the J segment 3 bases; nucleotides outside the gene matches: 12. The CDR3 runs to 18 residues. In nucleotides, the CDR3 is TGTGCCAGCAGCGTAGGCCCCATCACAGGGGGCGAGGACACTGAAGCTTTCTTT. Translation gives CASSVGPITGGEDTEAFF.

The chain has TRBV3-1 (or the pseudogene TRBV3-2) and TRBJ2-5; 10 nucleotides match TRBD2. The junction had 11 bases not matched to a gene; V was cut back by 8 bases and J by 2 bases. This CDR3 is built from 16 residues. From germline, CDR1 is LGHDT and CDR2 YNNKEL (reference sequence). The DNA for the CDR3 is TGTGCCAGCGGAATAGCGGGAGGTGGCTGGCAAGAGACCCAGTACTTC. This gives the protein CASGIAGGGWQETQYF.

This clone was seen only once. The rearrangement links TRBV7-9 to TRBJ2-3; 10 positions match TRBD2. Trimming cost V 5 bases and J 6 bases; bases outside gene matches: 11. CDR1 and CDR2 from the germline V gene are SEHNR and FQNEAQ (reference sequence). The CDR3 extends over 16 amino acids. The chain's CDR3 is CASSVELAGSADTQYF. For the CDR3, the DNA is TGTGCCAGCAGCGTCGAACTAGCGGGATCAGCCGATACGCAGTATTTT. Together with reference TRBV7-9 and TRBJ2-3, the CDR3 gives the full variable domain: DTGVSQNPRHKITKRGQNVTFRCDPISEHNRLYWYRQTLGQGPEFLTYFQNEAQLEKSRLLSDRFSAERPKGSFSTLEIQRTEQGDSAMYLCASSVELAGSADTQYFGPGTRLTVL.

The J gene is TRBJ2-7, the V gene TRBV7-9, with TRBD1 identical over 9 bases. CDR1 and CDR2 from the germline V gene are SEHNR and FQNEAQ (reference sequence). This CDR3 has 18 residues. V lost 3 bases and J lost 4; bases outside the gene matches: 16. The CDR3 DNA sequence: TGTGCCAGCAGCTTCCCCGGGACAGGGACCCAAAAACATTACGAGCAGTACTTC. Translating gives CASSFPGTGTQKHYEQYF.

V and J are TRBV2 and TRBJ1-3; TRBD1 might be the D (6 bases). The CDR3 has 15 amino acids. CDR1 and CDR2 from the germline V gene are SNHLY and FYNNEI. The V and J ends lost 6 bases and 0 bases respectively, with 12 bases between them. CDR3 sequence (DNA): TGTGCCAGCAGCCCGGGACACAACTCTGGAAACACCATATATTTT. This sequence encodes CASSPGHNSGNTIYF. Supplemented by reference TRBV2 and TRBJ1-3, the full variable domain reads EPEVTQTPSHQVTQMGQEVILRCVPISNHLYFYWYRQILGQKVEFLVSFYNNEISEKSEIFDDQFSVERPDGSNFTLKIRSTKLEDSAMYFCASSPGHNSGNTIYFGEGSWLTVV.

This clone was seen a single time. The gene calls are TRBV5-1 and TRBJ1-2; D possibly corresponds to TRBD1 (6 bases). V was pared by 5 bases and J by 11 bases, with 22 bases between. Germline CDR1 reads SGHRS; CDR2 reads YFSETQ. The CDR3 length is 14 residues. This chain's CDR3 is CASRSHREGFGYTF. CDR3 nucleotide sequence: TGCGCCAGCAGGTCCCACAGGGAGGGCTTTGGGTACACCTTC.

The sample holds one count of this clone. The chain joins TRBV18 to TRBJ2-1; 9 nucleotides agree with TRBD1. Germline CDR1 and CDR2: KGHSH and LQKENI. V gave up 4 bases and J gave up 5 bases; unmatched junction bases: 9. The CDR3 is made up of 16 amino acids. The DNA of the CDR3 is TGTGCCAGCTCACATCGACCGGGACAGGGCAACAATGAGCAGTTCTTC. Protein sequence: CASSHRPGQGNNEQFF.

This rearrangement joins TRBV7-3 to TRBJ2-1; D is perhaps TRBD2 (6 bases). The CDR3 has 13 residues. Trimming removed 5 bases at V and 11 bases at J, with 16 bases between. Germline loops: CDR1 SGHTA, CDR2 FQGTGA. CDR3 sequence reads: CASSGFPGGKQFF. The CDR3 bases are TGTGCCAGCAGCGGCTTCCCTGGGGGGAAGCAGTTCTTC. The variable domain in full, with the rest retrieved from reference TRBV7-3 and TRBJ2-1, is GAGVSQTPSNKVTEKGKYVELRCDPISGHTALYWYRQSLGQGPEFLIYFQGTGAADDSGLPNDRFFAVRPEGSVSTLKIQRTERGDSAVYLCASSGFPGGKQFFGPGTRLTVL.